Listed here are 2 T cell receptor beta chains from one sample, sequenced in a study of molecular identifiers for immune sequencing clone quantification. Each CDR3 protein is one row after TCRdb ran MiXCR on the PCR reads. The data show 90,000 or so distinct CDR3 sequences, around 25% seen once. Sequencing input: naive CD8+ T cells from blood, with Jurkat cell RNA spiked in. The subset: FACS-sorted CD8+CD4-CCR7+CD45RA+ naive T cells. The receptors shown here come from a human donor in good health. Some libraries in this study had Jurkat cell RNA spiked in.

This clonotype was seen more than once but under ten times. The V and J genes are TRBV28 and TRBJ2-6, with D hard to call. CDR3 length: 16 residues. V was pared by 7 bases and J by 0 bases, with 13 bases between. Germline CDR1 MDHEN, CDR2 SYDVKM. CDR3 coding DNA: TGTGCCAGCATTTTCGAGGCCTTCTCTGGGGCCAACGTCCTGACTTTC. Its translation: CASIFEAFSGANVLTF.

This clonotype was observed at least ten times. The chain links TRBV28 to TRBJ2-3; no clear D gene. The ends were cut back, 1 base at V and 4 bases at J, with 3 bases in the middle. The CDR3 contains 12 residues. Per the germline V gene, CDR1 is MDHEN and CDR2 is SYDVKM. The CDR3 loop is CASSLSADTQYF. The CDR3 nucleotides read TGTGCCAGCAGTTTATCCGCAGATACGCAGTATTTT. Filled out from reference TRBV28 and TRBJ2-3, the complete variable domain reads DVKVTQSSRYLVKRTGEKVFLECVQDMDHENMFWYRQDPGLGLRLIYFSYDVKMKEKGDIPEGYSVSREKKERFSLILESASTNQTSMYLCASSLSADTQYFGPGTRLTVL.